The clone carrying this T cell receptor (beta chain) appeared a few times. Antigen unknown. Germline assignment: CDR1 KGHSH and CDR2 LQKENI. Unmatched junction bases numbered 7, after V lost 3 bases and J lost 6 bases. The CDR3 is 14 residues long. Original data processing: Sampled TCR counts reached a median of 95,638 per sample, with values ranging from roughly 20,000 to 750,000. TCRdb fed the RACE reads into MiXCR, producing one record per CDR3 protein. The V and J calls reflect TCRdb's pipeline rather than the authors' work. This sample carries roughly 250,000 distinct CDR3 sequences, 7.5% to 10% of them seen once, and the ten largest clones take 2% to 2.5%. The time point was: pre-sensitization, week 0. Described treatment: therapeutic diphenylcyclopropenone sensitization with weekly scalp DPC. The data originate from a study of human T cells and chemical hapten exposure. Study-wide results and limits: Alopecia was present in the donors, so their immune response may differ from healthy people's. Expanded TCRs made up significantly more big CDR3 similarity clusters than controls did.

This chain uses TRBV18 with TRBJ1-1; 7 bases are a match to TRBD1. This specimen was whole blood, taken in connection with sensitization to the hapten diphenylcyclopropenone (DPC). The origin of this receptor is a woman aged 40 to 49 with alopecia areata. Some clones in this sample may be carry-over from other donors' samples. The CDR3 DNA sequence: TGTGCCAGCTCACCCAACAGGGGAGAAGCTGAAGCTTTCTTT. This encodes CASSPNRGEAEAFF.